Listed below are T cell receptor beta chains from one sample, sequenced in a study of PD-L1 blockade in urothelial cancer. The table came from immunoSEQ multiplex PCR; TCRdb's copy has only in-frame clones and leaves some out. The sample shows about 41,000 clones, 80% to 90% of them seen only once. Material: PBMCs, obtained around atezolizumab (anti-PD-L1) treatment. All receptors derive from a man aged 65 to 85 with urothelial cancer. CDR3s include the opening cysteine and the closing phenylalanine or tryptophan. A D gene is named only where the DNA matches it firmly. Clone size, where shown, is once, few, many, or a class for clones that have expanded.

d_call: TRBD2
j_call: TRBJ2-1
v_call: TRBV18
clone_size: -
cdr3_nt: TGTGCCAGCTCGCTAGCGGGAAGGCGAGGTGAGCAGTTCTTC
cdr3_aa: CASSLAGRRGEQFF

d_call: TRBD1
j_call: TRBJ1-1
v_call: TRBV11-2
clone_size: few
cdr3_nt: TGTGCCAGCAGCCCCCGACAGGGGGCATGGACTGAAGCTTTCTTT
cdr3_aa: CASSPRQGAWTEAFF

d_call: -
j_call: TRBJ2-5
v_call: TRBV9
clone_size: -
cdr3_nt: TGTGCCAGCAGCGGGGGGGATTTCTCGAGGGAGACCCAGTACTTC
cdr3_aa: CASSGGDFSRETQYF

d_call: -
j_call: TRBJ2-5
v_call: TRBV2
clone_size: -
cdr3_nt: TGTGCCAGCAGTGAAGACCTTGGCGAGACCCAGTACTTC
cdr3_aa: CASSEDLGETQYF

d_call: -
j_call: TRBJ2-1
v_call: TRBV9
clone_size: -
cdr3_nt: TGTGCCAGCAGTGTGGGAGTTGAGCAGTTCTTC
cdr3_aa: CASSVGVEQFF

d_call: -
j_call: TRBJ2-1
v_call: TRBV18
clone_size: -
cdr3_nt: TGTGCCAGCTCACCATTGCTTGAGCAGTCGGGCAATGAGCAGTTCTTC
cdr3_aa: CASSPLLEQSGNEQFF

d_call: TRBD1
j_call: TRBJ2-2
v_call: TRBV6-6
clone_size: -
cdr3_nt: TGTGCCAGCAGAGTCGACAGGGGAGCCGCCGGGGAGCTGTTTTTT
cdr3_aa: CASRVDRGAAGELFF

d_call: -
j_call: TRBJ2-7
v_call: TRBV9
clone_size: -
cdr3_nt: TGTGCCAGCAGCGTAGGCCAGGACATTTCCTACGAGCAGTACTTC
cdr3_aa: CASSVGQDISYEQYF

d_call: TRBD1
j_call: TRBJ2-6
v_call: TRBV6-5
clone_size: -
cdr3_nt: TGTGCCAGTTGGGACAGCTACTCTGGGGCCAACGTCCTGACTTTC
cdr3_aa: CASWDSYSGANVLTF

d_call: -
j_call: TRBJ1-3
v_call: TRBV2
clone_size: -
cdr3_nt: TGTGCCAGCAGTGAAAGTCAGGGCGTTGGAAACACCATATATTTT
cdr3_aa: CASSESQGVGNTIYF

d_call: TRBD2
j_call: TRBJ2-2
v_call: TRBV6-5
clone_size: -
cdr3_nt: TGTGCCAGCACCCGGACTAGCGGGTTCACCGGGGAGCTGTTTTTT
cdr3_aa: CASTRTSGFTGELFF

d_call: -
j_call: TRBJ2-5
v_call: TRBV10-3
clone_size: -
cdr3_nt: TGTGCCATCAGTGAGCAACCACGAGGGCCTAGAGAGACCCAGTACTTC
cdr3_aa: CAISEQPRGPRETQYF

d_call: -
j_call: TRBJ2-2
v_call: TRBV18
clone_size: few
cdr3_nt: TGTGCCAGCTCACCAAGACACGGGGCCGGGGAGCTGTTTTTT
cdr3_aa: CASSPRHGAGELFF

d_call: TRBD2
j_call: TRBJ2-7
v_call: TRBV5-1
clone_size: few
cdr3_nt: TGCGCCAGCAGCTTGGTTGCGGGAGACAACGAGCAGTACTTC
cdr3_aa: CASSLVAGDNEQYF

d_call: -
j_call: TRBJ2-7
v_call: TRBV6-1
clone_size: -
cdr3_nt: TGTGCCATCGCCGAGGTGAGCTCCTACGAGCAGTACTTC
cdr3_aa: CAIAEVSSYEQYF

d_call: -
j_call: TRBJ2-7
v_call: TRBV7-9
clone_size: -
cdr3_nt: TGTGCCAGCAGCTTAGGCAGGGTCTCCTACGAGCAGTACTTC
cdr3_aa: CASSLGRVSYEQYF

d_call: -
j_call: TRBJ2-3
v_call: TRBV18
clone_size: -
cdr3_nt: TGTGCCAGCTCACCACCGGCCGGCACAGATACGCAGTATTTT
cdr3_aa: CASSPPAGTDTQYF

d_call: TRBD1
j_call: TRBJ1-1
v_call: TRBV27
clone_size: -
cdr3_nt: TGTGCCAGCAAAGCAGACAGGGGTGGAGCTGAAGCTTTCTTT
cdr3_aa: CASKADRGGAEAFF

d_call: -
j_call: TRBJ2-3
v_call: TRBV18
clone_size: -
cdr3_nt: TGTGCCAGCTCACCGGGCCCTCCGGCTAGCACAGATACGCAGTATTTT
cdr3_aa: CASSPGPPASTDTQYF

d_call: TRBD2
j_call: TRBJ2-1
v_call: TRBV9
clone_size: -
cdr3_nt: TGTGCCAGCAGCGTAAAGCTAGCGGGAGATTTCGACAATGAGCAGTTCTTC
cdr3_aa: CASSVKLAGDFDNEQFF

d_call: TRBD2
j_call: TRBJ2-7
v_call: TRBV5-6
clone_size: -
cdr3_nt: TGTGCCAGCAGCACGCCCTCGACTAGCGGACCTTACGAGCAGTACTTC
cdr3_aa: CASSTPSTSGPYEQYF

d_call: TRBD2
j_call: TRBJ2-5
v_call: TRBV30
clone_size: -
cdr3_nt: TGTGCCTGGGGGACTAGTCTTCAGACCCAGTACTTC
cdr3_aa: CAWGTSLQTQYF

d_call: -
j_call: TRBJ2-1
v_call: TRBV21-1
clone_size: -
cdr3_nt: TGTGCCAGCAGCAAAACGGGTTGGACAGGGGGTAGACGGGACAATGAGCAGTTCTTC
cdr3_aa: CASSKTGWTGGRRDNEQFF

d_call: TRBD1
j_call: TRBJ1-1
v_call: TRBV5-1
clone_size: once
cdr3_nt: TGCGCCAGCAGCGTGCTTGACAGGGGCACTGAAGCTTTCTTT
cdr3_aa: CASSVLDRGTEAFF

d_call: -
j_call: TRBJ2-2
v_call: TRBV30
clone_size: -
cdr3_nt: TGTGCCTGGAAACCACCATACAGGGACACCGGGGAGCTGTTTTTT
cdr3_aa: CAWKPPYRDTGELFF

d_call: TRBD2
j_call: TRBJ2-3
v_call: TRBV15
clone_size: -
cdr3_nt: TGTGCCACCAGCATCTCTAGCGGGGTCACAGATACGCAGTATTTT
cdr3_aa: CATSISSGVTDTQYF

d_call: TRBD1
j_call: TRBJ1-2
v_call: TRBV7-9
clone_size: few
cdr3_nt: TGTGCCAGCAGCGCCCGACAGGGGGAAACTGAAGGCTACACCTTC
cdr3_aa: CASSARQGETEGYTF

d_call: TRBD1
j_call: TRBJ2-1
v_call: TRBV6-1
clone_size: -
cdr3_nt: TGTGCCAGCAGTAGGACAGGTTACAATGAGCAGTTCTTC
cdr3_aa: CASSRTGYNEQFF

d_call: TRBD1
j_call: TRBJ2-7
v_call: TRBV5-1
clone_size: -
cdr3_nt: TGCGCCAGCAGCCCGACAGGGCTCCCCTACGAGCAGTACTTC
cdr3_aa: CASSPTGLPYEQYF

d_call: TRBD2
j_call: TRBJ2-7
v_call: TRBV4-1
clone_size: -
cdr3_nt: TGCGCCAGCAGCCAAGTGACTAGCGGGAGAACGTACGAGCAGTACTTC
cdr3_aa: CASSQVTSGRTYEQYF

d_call: TRBD2
j_call: TRBJ2-7
v_call: TRBV5-1
clone_size: once
cdr3_nt: TGCGCCACCCGAATTTTAGCGGGAGAGGGCGAGCAGTACTTC
cdr3_aa: CATRILAGEGEQYF

d_call: TRBD2
j_call: TRBJ2-4
v_call: TRBV5-6
clone_size: -
cdr3_nt: TGTGCCAGCAGCTTTAGCGGGAGTTTAAACATTCAGTACTTC
cdr3_aa: CASSFSGSLNIQYF

d_call: TRBD2
j_call: TRBJ2-2
v_call: TRBV7-8
clone_size: -
cdr3_nt: TGTGCCAGCAGCCGGACTAGCGGGAGGAACACCGGGGAGCTGTTTTTT
cdr3_aa: CASSRTSGRNTGELFF

d_call: TRBD2
j_call: TRBJ2-1
v_call: TRBV5-6
clone_size: -
cdr3_nt: TGTGCCAGCAGCGGAGGACTAGCGGGAGTCAACAATGAGCAGTTCTTC
cdr3_aa: CASSGGLAGVNNEQFF

d_call: -
j_call: TRBJ1-1
v_call: TRBV5-6
clone_size: -
cdr3_nt: TGTGCCAGCAGCTCCAGGGGACACCTGAACACTGAAGCTTTCTTT
cdr3_aa: CASSSRGHLNTEAFF

d_call: TRBD2
j_call: TRBJ2-2
v_call: TRBV5-1
clone_size: -
cdr3_nt: TGCGCCAGCAACTTCCTAGCGGGAGGTGGGGGCACCGGGGAGCTGTTTTTT
cdr3_aa: CASNFLAGGGGTGELFF

d_call: TRBD1
j_call: TRBJ2-7
v_call: TRBV7-9
clone_size: -
cdr3_nt: TGTGCCAGCAGCTTGGGGACAGGGAACGATTTTGGCGAGCAGTACTTC
cdr3_aa: CASSLGTGNDFGEQYF

d_call: -
j_call: TRBJ2-3
v_call: TRBV5-1
clone_size: -
cdr3_nt: TGCGCCAGCAGCTTCGACAGTCATAGAGATACGCAGTATTTT
cdr3_aa: CASSFDSHRDTQYF

d_call: -
j_call: TRBJ2-5
v_call: TRBV4-1
clone_size: -
cdr3_nt: TGCGCCAGCAGCCAGGACGGAGGGGAAGGAGAGACCCAGTACTTC
cdr3_aa: CASSQDGGEGETQYF

d_call: TRBD2
j_call: TRBJ2-1
v_call: TRBV2
clone_size: -
cdr3_nt: TGTGCCAGCAGTGAAAGCGGGAGGACCTACAATGAGCAGTTCTTC
cdr3_aa: CASSESGRTYNEQFF

d_call: -
j_call: TRBJ2-2
v_call: TRBV11-3
clone_size: -
cdr3_nt: TGTGCCAGCAGCATGGGACTGAACACCGGGGAGCTGTTTTTT
cdr3_aa: CASSMGLNTGELFF

d_call: -
j_call: TRBJ1-1
v_call: TRBV4-1
clone_size: -
cdr3_nt: TGCGCCAGCAGCCGGAGGGACGTTAGAGGGACTGAAGCTTTCTTT
cdr3_aa: CASSRRDVRGTEAFF

d_call: TRBD1
j_call: TRBJ2-3
v_call: TRBV5-1
clone_size: -
cdr3_nt: TGCGCCAGCAGCTTACAGGGGGCAAGGACAGATACGCAGTATTTT
cdr3_aa: CASSLQGARTDTQYF

d_call: -
j_call: TRBJ2-7
v_call: TRBV21-1
clone_size: few
cdr3_nt: TGTGCCAGCAGCAAAGGACGGGGTCTCCAGAGCCGCTACGAGCAGTACTTC
cdr3_aa: CASSKGRGLQSRYEQYF

d_call: -
j_call: TRBJ1-2
v_call: TRBV27
clone_size: -
cdr3_nt: TGTGCCAGCAGTCCCTGGAGGGAAATTGATGGCTACACCTTC
cdr3_aa: CASSPWREIDGYTF

d_call: TRBD2
j_call: TRBJ2-7
v_call: TRBV5-8
clone_size: -
cdr3_nt: TGTGCCAGCAGCTTGGGTACTAGCGGGAGGGCCCTGCAGTACTTC
cdr3_aa: CASSLGTSGRALQYF

d_call: -
j_call: TRBJ1-2
v_call: TRBV19
clone_size: few
cdr3_nt: TGTGCCAGTAGCGGCAGGGGAAACTATGGCTACACCTTC
cdr3_aa: CASSGRGNYGYTF

d_call: -
j_call: TRBJ2-1
v_call: TRBV5-4
clone_size: -
cdr3_nt: TGTGCCAGCAGCTCTCGACAGGACGGCGGTGAGCAGTTCTTC
cdr3_aa: CASSSRQDGGEQFF

d_call: -
j_call: TRBJ2-7
v_call: TRBV30
clone_size: -
cdr3_nt: TGTGCCTGGAGTGGGGGCGGGAACGAGCAGTACTTC
cdr3_aa: CAWSGGGNEQYF

d_call: -
j_call: TRBJ1-2
v_call: TRBV5-1
clone_size: -
cdr3_nt: TGCGCCAGCAGCTTGGACTCGCCGGGATCGGGCGGCTACACCTTC
cdr3_aa: CASSLDSPGSGGYTF

d_call: -
j_call: TRBJ2-7
v_call: TRBV30
clone_size: few
cdr3_nt: TGTGCCTGGGGATCCACCTCGCGAGGGTTCGAGCAGTACTTC
cdr3_aa: CAWGSTSRGFEQYF

d_call: -
j_call: TRBJ2-1
v_call: TRBV4-2
clone_size: -
cdr3_nt: TGTGCCAGCAGCCCCCAGCCAGGGGTGGGGGATGAGCAGTTCTTC
cdr3_aa: CASSPQPGVGDEQFF

d_call: TRBD2
j_call: TRBJ2-5
v_call: TRBV5-5
clone_size: -
cdr3_nt: TGTGCCAGCAGCCGTGGACTAGCTCAAGAGACCCAGTACTTC
cdr3_aa: CASSRGLAQETQYF

d_call: -
j_call: TRBJ2-1
v_call: TRBV9
clone_size: -
cdr3_nt: TGTGCCAGCAGCCCAGGGCAGGCGAACTACAATGAGCAGTTCTTC
cdr3_aa: CASSPGQANYNEQFF

d_call: -
j_call: TRBJ2-1
v_call: TRBV23-1
clone_size: -
cdr3_nt: TGCGCCAGCAGTCGGTACAGGGGGGGGTACAATGAGCAGTTCTTC
cdr3_aa: CASSRYRGGYNEQFF

d_call: TRBD1
j_call: TRBJ2-7
v_call: TRBV19
clone_size: -
cdr3_nt: TGTGCCAGTACCGCCGGGACAGGGAGTAAAGTGCAGTACTTC
cdr3_aa: CASTAGTGSKVQYF

d_call: -
j_call: TRBJ1-4
v_call: TRBV11-2
clone_size: -
cdr3_nt: TGTGCCAGCAGCTTAGCCCTTACAACTAATGAAAAACTGTTTTTT
cdr3_aa: CASSLALTTNEKLFF